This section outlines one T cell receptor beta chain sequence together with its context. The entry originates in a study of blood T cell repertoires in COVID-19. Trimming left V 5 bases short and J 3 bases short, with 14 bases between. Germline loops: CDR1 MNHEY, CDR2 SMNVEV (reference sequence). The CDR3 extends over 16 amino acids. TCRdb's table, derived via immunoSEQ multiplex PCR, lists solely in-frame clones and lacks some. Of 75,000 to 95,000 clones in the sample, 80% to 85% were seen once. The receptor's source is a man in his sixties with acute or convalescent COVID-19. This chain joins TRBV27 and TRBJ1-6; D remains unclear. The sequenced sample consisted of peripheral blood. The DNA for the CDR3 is TGTGCCAGCAGTCCCCTCCCGCGGAACTATAATTCACCCCTCCACTTT. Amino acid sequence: CASSPLPRNYNSPLHF.